The rows below give T cell receptor beta chains drawn from one sample of a study of cytomegalovirus exposure and HLA in healthy donors. The repertoire was sequenced with immunoSEQ multiplex PCR; TCRdb's copy has only in-frame clones and lacks some. The sample records roughly 150,000 clones, roughly 80% being singletons. Sequencing was done on a sample of PBMCs. The receptors shown here come from a woman aged 40-49 years in good health and CMV-seropositive. The CDR3 runs from the conserved cysteine through the conserved F or W. Fields, in order: clone size, D gene, J gene, V gene, CDR3 protein, CDR3 DNA. A D gene is named only where the DNA matches it firmly. Clone size is given for some rows only: seen once, a few or many times, or a class if the clone is expanded.

size: -
D: TRBD2
J: TRBJ2-3
V: TRBV4-3
CDR3: CASSQDFLGLAGGTDTQYF
DNA: TGCGCCAGCAGCCAAGATTTCCTAGGACTAGCGGGGGGCACAGATACGCAGTATTTT

size: -
D: -
J: TRBJ2-7
V: TRBV9
CDR3: CASSGLGEQYF
DNA: TGTGCCAGCAGCGGCCTAGGAGAGCAGTACTTC

size: -
D: TRBD2
J: TRBJ2-1
V: TRBV5-4
CDR3: CASSLGLAAPNEQFF
DNA: TGTGCCAGCAGCTTGGGGCTAGCGGCCCCCAATGAGCAGTTCTTC

size: -
D: TRBD2
J: TRBJ2-2
V: TRBV7-9
CDR3: CGSSILAGGPRNTGELFF
DNA: TGTGGCAGCAGCATACTAGCGGGAGGGCCAAGAAACACCGGGGAGCTGTTTTTT

size: -
D: -
J: TRBJ1-2
V: TRBV9
CDR3: CASSVEEGLGGYTF
DNA: TGTGCCAGCAGCGTAGAGGAGGGGTTAGGTGGCTACACCTTC

size: -
D: -
J: TRBJ2-7
V: TRBV7-9
CDR3: CASSLPGQSREQYF
DNA: TGTGCCAGCAGCTTACCTGGACAAAGTAGAGAGCAGTACTTC

size: -
D: -
J: TRBJ2-5
V: TRBV9
CDR3: CASSARGGQETQYF
DNA: TGTGCCAGCAGCGCTAGGGGGGGTCAAGAGACCCAGTACTTC

size: -
D: TRBD1
J: TRBJ1-2
V: TRBV5-4
CDR3: CASSSQTGSGGYTF
DNA: TGTGCCAGCAGCTCGCAGACAGGGAGTGGTGGCTACACCTTC

size: -
D: -
J: TRBJ2-1
V: TRBV30
CDR3: CAWSLTRGQFF
DNA: TGTGCCTGGAGCCTTACACGGGGGCAGTTCTTC

size: -
D: -
J: TRBJ1-1
V: TRBV19
CDR3: CASSILRDTEAFF
DNA: TGTGCCAGTAGTATTCTGAGGGACACTGAAGCTTTCTTT

size: -
D: -
J: TRBJ2-7
V: TRBV18
CDR3: CASSTGRDRIYEQYF
DNA: TGTGCCAGCTCAACAGGGAGGGACAGGATCTACGAGCAGTACTTC

size: few
D: -
J: TRBJ1-1
V: TRBV5-1
CDR3: CASRSRDTEAFF
DNA: TGCGCCAGCAGGAGCAGGGACACTGAAGCTTTCTTT

size: -
D: -
J: TRBJ2-7
V: TRBV2
CDR3: CATTGESFYEQYF
DNA: TGTGCCACCACGGGGGAGAGCTTCTACGAGCAGTACTTC

size: -
D: -
J: TRBJ2-3
V: TRBV10-3
CDR3: CAISESTSARADTQYF
DNA: TGTGCCATCAGTGAGTCAACCTCGGCTCGGGCAGATACGCAGTATTTT

size: -
D: -
J: TRBJ1-1
V: TRBV30
CDR3: CAWSGRAHTEAFF
DNA: TGTGCCTGGAGTGGCAGGGCACACACTGAAGCTTTCTTT

size: -
D: -
J: TRBJ2-5
V: TRBV5-8
CDR3: CASSPRGIQGLRETQYF
DNA: TGTGCCAGCAGCCCACGGGGAATACAGGGCCTTAGGGAGACCCAGTACTTC

size: -
D: -
J: TRBJ1-2
V: TRBV29-1
CDR3: CSVGTDRNTF
DNA: TGCAGCGTTGGGACCGACAGGAACACCTTC

size: -
D: -
J: TRBJ2-1
V: TRBV7-9
CDR3: CASSPPRSSYNEQFF
DNA: TGTGCCAGCAGCCCCCCTAGAAGCTCCTACAATGAGCAGTTCTTC

size: -
D: -
J: TRBJ1-5
V: TRBV10-3
CDR3: CAISESSSNQPQHF
DNA: TGTGCCATCAGTGAGTCGAGTAGCAATCAGCCCCAGCATTTT

size: -
D: -
J: TRBJ1-2
V: TRBV27
CDR3: CASRLTGGNNYGYTF
DNA: TGTGCCAGCAGACTGACGGGGGGGAATAACTATGGCTACACCTTC

size: -
D: TRBD2
J: TRBJ2-1
V: TRBV7-6
CDR3: CASSSLGTSGYNEQFF
DNA: TGTGCCAGCAGCTCTCTCGGGACTAGCGGGTACAATGAGCAGTTCTTC

size: -
D: TRBD1
J: TRBJ2-7
V: TRBV6-5
CDR3: CASSPRQGASEQYF
DNA: TGTGCCAGCAGTCCCCGACAGGGGGCCAGCGAGCAGTACTTC

size: -
D: TRBD2
J: TRBJ2-1
V: TRBV15
CDR3: CATSRVLTSGDNEQFF
DNA: TGTGCCACCAGCAGAGTTCTGACTAGCGGCGACAATGAGCAGTTCTTC

size: once
D: -
J: TRBJ2-7
V: TRBV19
CDR3: CASSITGKQYF
DNA: TGTGCCAGTAGTATAACGGGGAAGCAGTACTTC

size: -
D: -
J: TRBJ1-6
V: TRBV4-2
CDR3: CASTSRQASDSPLHF
DNA: TGTGCCAGCACGTCTCGACAGGCTTCGGATTCACCCCTCCACTTT

size: few
D: TRBD1
J: TRBJ2-1
V: TRBV4-1
CDR3: CASSPRQGEDEQFF
DNA: TGCGCCAGCAGCCCTCGACAGGGGGAGGATGAGCAGTTCTTC

size: -
D: -
J: TRBJ1-5
V: TRBV15
CDR3: CATSSQGRVDQPQHF
DNA: TGTGCCACCAGCAGTCAGGGGAGAGTGGATCAGCCCCAGCATTTT

size: -
D: TRBD1
J: TRBJ1-1
V: TRBV7-9
CDR3: CASSHREGDSEAFF
DNA: TGTGCCAGCAGCCACCGGGAGGGGGACAGTGAAGCTTTCTTT

size: -
D: -
J: TRBJ1-3
V: TRBV2
CDR3: CASSQDTISGNTIYF
DNA: TGTGCCAGCAGTCAAGACACTATCTCTGGAAACACCATATATTTT

size: -
D: TRBD1
J: TRBJ2-5
V: TRBV7-2
CDR3: CASSPGTEVQETQYF
DNA: TGTGCCAGCAGCCCTGGGACAGAAGTACAAGAGACCCAGTACTTC

size: -
D: -
J: TRBJ1-1
V: TRBV19
CDR3: CASMAGAIGGTEAFF
DNA: TGTGCCAGTATGGCAGGGGCGATCGGTGGCACTGAAGCTTTCTTT

size: few
D: -
J: TRBJ1-5
V: TRBV28
CDR3: CASSQGQLGQPQHF
DNA: TGTGCCAGCAGTCAAGGACAGCTTGGTCAGCCCCAGCATTTT

size: -
D: -
J: TRBJ2-1
V: TRBV14
CDR3: CASSPSPGRAAYNEQFF
DNA: TGTGCCAGCAGCCCCAGTCCCGGCAGGGCCGCCTACAATGAGCAGTTCTTC

size: -
D: -
J: TRBJ2-3
V: TRBV18
CDR3: CASSPSGVLDTQYF
DNA: TGTGCCAGCTCACCCTCAGGGGTTTTAGATACGCAGTATTTT

size: -
D: TRBD1
J: TRBJ2-1
V: TRBV5-4
CDR3: CASSLQGHNEQFF
DNA: TGTGCCAGCAGCTTACAGGGGCACAATGAGCAGTTCTTC

size: -
D: TRBD1
J: TRBJ2-3
V: TRBV6-1
CDR3: CASSPGRGIADTQYF
DNA: TGTGCCAGCAGCCCCGGCAGGGGGATCGCAGATACGCAGTATTTT

size: -
D: -
J: TRBJ1-3
V: TRBV30
CDR3: CAWKLSGNTIYF
DNA: TGTGCCTGGAAACTCTCTGGAAACACCATATATTTT

size: -
D: -
J: TRBJ2-7
V: TRBV6-4
CDR3: CASPLDSYEQYF
DNA: TGTGCCAGCCCACTAGACTCCTACGAGCAGTACTTC

size: -
D: TRBD1
J: TRBJ1-2
V: TRBV19
CDR3: CASSTDRTGAGGYTF
DNA: TGTGCCAGTAGTACCGACCGGACAGGGGCGGGTGGCTACACCTTC

size: medium-sized
D: -
J: TRBJ1-2
V: TRBV10-3
CDR3: CAINGGPYGYTF
DNA: TGTGCCATCAATGGGGGCCCTTATGGCTACACCTTC

size: -
D: TRBD1
J: TRBJ1-1
V: TRBV19
CDR3: CASSIFGDRSSIVKAFF
DNA: TGTGCCAGTAGTATCTTTGGGGACAGGAGCTCGATAGTAAAAGCTTTCTTT